This T cell receptor beta chain is drawn from a study of post-analysis software for immune sequencing data. Whole-study findings and limits: Diversity measured as normalized Chao1 was significantly lower in multiple sclerosis patients than in controls. The five TRBV segments detected at higher frequency in patients than in controls included TRBV5-6, TRBV5-1 and TRBV20-1. When the samples were clustered directly with F measure, those that had been prepared in the same batch showed strong co-clustering.

The count of this clonotype is one. Its antigen remains unknown. Germline CDR1 reads SGHRS; CDR2 reads YFSETQ. The CDR3 extends over 15 amino acids. V lost 0 bases, J lost 0 bases, and 8 bases lay in between. Built from TCR beta cDNA, the libraries had unique molecular identifiers in them. When about 0.85 to 11 million T cells were used, they gave approximately 450,000 cDNA molecules. TCRdb passed the PCR reads through MiXCR, listing each CDR3 protein once. The sample consists of some 700,000 distinct CDR3 sequences, approximately 60% of them appearing once. The sequenced sample was blood. The clonotype comes from a girl aged 2-9 years with multiple sclerosis. The V gene is TRBV5-1, the J gene TRBJ2-3; D gene ambiguous. The CDR3 DNA reads TGCGCCAGCAGCTTGGACACGCTTAGCACAGATACGCAGTATTTT. As protein: CASSLDTLSTDTQYF.